Below, 8 T cell receptor beta chains from the same sample are listed, as sequenced in a study of blood T cell repertoires in COVID-19. Data came from immunoSEQ multiplex PCR; TCRdb stores just in-frame clones and leaves some out. The profile shows about 330,000 clones, about 90% of them singletons. The specimen was PBMCs or T cells enriched from blood (not recorded which). All receptors derive from a woman between 25 and 40 years old who had recovered from COVID-19.

This rearrangement joins TRBV2 to TRBJ1-6, with 10 positions matching TRBD1. J lost 6 bases, V lost 1 base, and 6 bases had no gene match. The germline V gene encodes CDR1 SNHLY and CDR2 FYNNEI. The CDR3 has 17 amino acids. The CDR3 DNA follows: TGTGCCAGCAGTGAAGGCCCGACAGGGGGCCTTAATTCACCCCTCCACTTT. It is translated as CASSEGPTGGLNSPLHF.

This clone was seen more than once but under ten times. The V gene is TRBV3-1 (or the pseudogene TRBV3-2), the J gene TRBJ2-3; D might be TRBD2 (6 bases). The CDR3 consists of 16 residues. Trimming took 0 bases from V and 0 from J, leaving 10 bases between them. Germline V gene lookup returns CDR1 LGHDT and CDR2 YNNKEL (reference sequence). DNA of the CDR3: TGTGCCAGCAGCCAAGATCGCGGAGGGAGCACAGATACGCAGTATTTT. Protein product: CASSQDRGGSTDTQYF.

In this sample, this clone turned up a few times. This chain links TRBV2 with TRBJ2-1; TRBD2 might be the D (5 bases). Trimming stripped 6 bases from V and 4 bases from J, with 16 bases between. Germline V lookup: CDR1 SNHLY, CDR2 FYNNEI. This CDR3 comprises 15 residues. DNA of the CDR3: TGTGCCAGCAGGCCGTCACCAGCGGCGTACAATGAGCAGTTCTTC. It is translated as CASRPSPAAYNEQFF.

This clone was counted between two and nine times. The chain is built from TRBV3-1 (or the pseudogene TRBV3-2) and TRBJ1-5; TRBD1 might be the D (6 bases). Trimming stripped 1 base from V and 7 bases from J, with 14 bases between. Germline CDR1 is LGHDT and CDR2 is YNNKEL (reference sequence). The CDR3 is 15 residues long. DNA for the CDR3: TGTGCCAGCAGCCAAGGGGGGGGCAGCGGGCAGCCCCAGCATTTT. As protein: CASSQGGGSGQPQHF.

The chain uses TRBV12-3 or TRBV12-4 and TRBJ1-1, with D perhaps TRBD1 (5 bases). V was pared by 6 bases and J by 11 bases, with 19 bases between. The CDR3 totals 13 residues. CDR3 loop: CASSAGVRGEAFF. Written as DNA, the CDR3 is TGTGCCAGCAGCGCGGGGGTGAGGGGTGAGGCTTTCTTT.

The chain uses TRBV7-6 and TRBJ1-4, with D possibly being TRBD1 (5 bases). Germline V gene sequence: CDR1 SGHVS, CDR2 FNYEAQ. Between the trimmed V and J ends, which lost 0 bases and 7 bases, there was a span of 12 bases. The CDR3 runs 15 residues. The CDR3 loop reads CASSLAGSGGEKLFF. In nucleotides, the CDR3 is TGTGCCAGCAGCTTAGCAGGGTCGGGGGGTGAAAAACTGTTTTTT. The complete variable domain, with remaining parts taken from reference TRBV7-6 and TRBJ1-4, reads GAGVSQSPRYKVTKRGQDVALRCDPISGHVSLYWYRQALGQGPEFLTYFNYEAQQDKSGLPNDRFSAERPEGSISTLTIQRTEQRDSAMYRCASSLAGSGGEKLFFGSGTQLSVL.

This chain joins TRBV6-5 and TRBJ1-1; 9 nucleotides agree with TRBD1. Germline V gene lookup returns CDR1 MNHEY and CDR2 SVGAGI. The J segment lost 5 bases and the V segment lost 6 bases, leaving 7 bases of the junction unmatched. The CDR3 covers 14 residues. In nucleotides, the CDR3 is TGTGCCAGCAGCGGGACAGGGTCAAGGACTGAAGCTTTCTTT. This encodes CASSGTGSRTEAFF.

V usage is TRBV27 and J usage is TRBJ1-5; the D is unclear. The V end was cut by 6 bases, the J end by 3 bases, with 15 bases between. CDR1 and CDR2 (germline): MNHEY, SMNVEV (reference sequence). CDR3 size: 15 residues. Here the CDR3 reads CASSRTPGNNQPQHF. The CDR3 bases are TGTGCCAGCAGCCGAACCCCCGGGAACAATCAGCCCCAGCATTTT.